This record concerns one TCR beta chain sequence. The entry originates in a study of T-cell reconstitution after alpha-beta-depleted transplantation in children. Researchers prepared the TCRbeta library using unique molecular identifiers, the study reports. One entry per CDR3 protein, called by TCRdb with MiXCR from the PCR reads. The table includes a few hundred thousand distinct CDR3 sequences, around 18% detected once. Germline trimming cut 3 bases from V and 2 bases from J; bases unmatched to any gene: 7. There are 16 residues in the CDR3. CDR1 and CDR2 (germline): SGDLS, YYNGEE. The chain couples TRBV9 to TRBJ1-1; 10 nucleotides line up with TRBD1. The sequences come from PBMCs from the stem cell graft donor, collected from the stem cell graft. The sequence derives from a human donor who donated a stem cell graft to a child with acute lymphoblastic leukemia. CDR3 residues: CASSDGQGDPNTEAFF. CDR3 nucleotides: TGTGCCAGCAGCGATGGACAGGGGGACCCAAACACTGAAGCTTTCTTT.